This T cell receptor beta chain was observed in a study of spatial heterogeneity in lung cancer (dated by TCRdb to between 2019 and 2020). Study-wide context: Beta-chain transcripts were consistently detected in greater numbers than alpha-chain transcripts, which likely reflected higher beta-chain transcript abundance. In the raw uncorrected reads, each unique combination of TCR and UMI appeared more than ten times on average. The study quantitatively compared TCR alpha and beta repertoires across multiple tumor regions, matched nontumor lung and blood in non-small cell lung cancer. Nonsynonymous mutation counts, determined by whole-exome sequencing of tumor tissue, were related to features of the TCR repertoire. At surgery, some 200 tumor regions, fewer than 85 matched nontumor lung samples and 56 PBMC samples were TCR-sequenced for both alpha and beta chains.

The full study reports these points: Confirming at a functional level the hypothesis that regional TCRs recognize regional mutations was considered to require additional single-cell paired TCR alpha and beta sequencing.

Library prep was done by 5' RACE. The sample was run on a NextSeq 500. The TCR library protocol attached a unique molecular identifier to each TCR cDNA molecule to allow correction of PCR and sequencing errors. As for how the authors treated the data: Decombinator tools were used for TCR identification, UMI-based error correction and CDR3 extraction. TCRs above a frequency of 2 per 1,000, corresponding to the top 1% of the tumor frequency distribution, were defined as expanded. Rényi diversity was computed with the R vegan package after subsampling each repertoire 100 times to 5,000 TCRs. CDR3 similarity networks were constructed using string-kernel similarity of amino acid triplets, with links drawn between CDR3s whose pairwise similarity was above 0.82. TCRdb trimmed the raw reads at Q25, called clones with MiXCR and kept productive beta chains. One record per CDR3 amino acid sequence lists the most common genes and DNA. The authors' filters were not applied to this entry. Present in this sample are under 10,000 distinct CDR3 sequences, approximately 9.8% of which were seen just once. The ten most abundant clones make up approximately 25% of the sample.

At least ten counts were recorded for this clonotype. Its antigen is not yet known. Per-base qualities were not stored, and no clone one base away is much larger. The germline V gene (reference sequence) specifies GTSNPN as CDR1 and SVGIG as CDR2. The CDR3 starts with the cysteine, ends with the phenylalanine, and has 16 residues. Only the CDR3 part of the read is kept: 48 bases, read in frame from the first base. V gives up 2 bases and J gives up 0 bases, and the segment between their germline ends measures 14 bases. Per the publication, the time point label means: sample taken at primary tumor resection. The donors were about 65 patients from the lung TRACERx cohort who had early-stage, untreated non-small cell lung cancer. Without any cell sorting, TCR sequencing was performed on whole RNA extracted either from tumor and nontumor lung tissue or from cryopreserved PBMC samples. Only patients for whom sufficient RNA was available from at least two tumor regions were selected for TCR sequencing. Before being selected, tumor and adjacent nontumor lung specimens were reviewed by a lung pathologist.

Here the chain combines TRBV30 and TRBJ2-1; no confident D gene assignment can be made. The TCR originated in a male donor with early-stage non-small cell lung cancer. The sequences come from normal lung tissue next to the tumor, collected at surgery. Here the CDR3 is given as CAWSLGLVSSYNEQFF. Here is the DNA: TGTGCCTGGAGTCTCGGCCTAGTGAGCTCCTACAATGAGCAGTTCTTC.